These 13 T cell receptor beta chains were sequenced from one sample in a study of early T cells in non-severe SARS-CoV-2 infection. Each CDR3 protein gets one entry after TCRdb re-called the 5' RACE reads with MiXCR. The table includes 55,000 to 75,000 distinct CDR3 sequences, approximately 10% detected once. Sequenced sample: whole blood. These receptors were taken from an adult who was a healthcare worker with PCR-confirmed SARS-CoV-2 infection or an uninfected control (not recorded which).

The chain carries TRBV5-1 and TRBJ2-7; 8 bases are shared with TRBD1. CDR1 is SGHRS and CDR2 is YFSETQ in the germline V gene. The CDR3 has 15 residues. With 0 bases clipped from V and 3 bases from J, the junction kept 5 bases outside the gene matches. DNA of the CDR3: TGCGCCAGCAGCTTGGCTTCGACAGGGGTCTACGAGCAGTACTTC. Encoded protein: CASSLASTGVYEQYF.

This clonotype was found a few times. The chain carries TRBV12-3 or TRBV12-4 and TRBJ2-3; D is ambiguous. Trimming removed 1 base at V and 8 bases at J, with 4 bases between. CDR3 length equals 11 residues. The CDR3 is CASSLGGTQYF. CDR3 DNA: TGTGCCAGCAGTTTAGGGGGTACGCAGTATTTT.

This clonotype occurred many times. The rearrangement joins TRBV7-2 to TRBJ2-7; D is undetermined. This CDR3 comprises 13 residues. Germline loops: CDR1 SGHTA, CDR2 FQGNSA. Trimming stripped 4 bases from V and 4 bases from J, with 11 bases between. The CDR3 DNA reads TGTGCCAGCAGCTCACAAGTTGGGTACGAGCAGTACTTC. It translates to CASSSQVGYEQYF.

CDR3 region: CASSLEGSTDTQYF. The DNA for the CDR3 is TGTGCCAGCAGCTTAGAGGGCAGCACAGATACGCAGTATTTT. The V gene is TRBV7-9, the J gene TRBJ2-3; unclear D gene. CDR3 length equals 14 residues. Per the germline V gene, CDR1 is SEHNR and CDR2 is FQNEAQ (reference sequence). V shed 1 base and J shed 0 bases, with 5 bases lying between them.

This clonotype was counted a few times. V and J are TRBV6-1 and TRBJ2-3, with 13 bases matching TRBD2. J was trimmed by 3 bases and V by 2 bases; bases with no gene match: 5. This CDR3 region has 17 residues. The V gene's germline CDR1 is MNHNS and CDR2 SASEGT. CDR3 sequence: CASSESATSGRTDTQYF. Here the CDR3 DNA reads TGTGCCAGCAGTGAAAGTGCGACTAGCGGGAGGACAGATACGCAGTATTTT.

CDR3 bases: TGTGCCAGCTCACCGTTAGGGATTGGGGCCAACGTCCTGACTTTC. It is translated as CASSPLGIGANVLTF. This chain uses TRBV18 with TRBJ2-6; no reliable D call. V lost 3 bases to trimming and J lost 3 bases, with 9 bases between them. Looked up from germline, CDR1 is KGHSH and CDR2 is LQKENI. The CDR3 sequence is 15 residues long.

By sample share, this clonotype is medium-sized. J is TRBJ2-1 and V is TRBV7-8, with 11 nucleotides matching TRBD2. With V trimmed by 2 bases and J by 6 bases, 9 bases remained unmatched. The germline V gene has CDR1 SGHVS and CDR2 FQNEAQ. This CDR3 is 17 amino acids long. This chain's CDR3 is CASSLTRTSGWRNEQFF. The CDR3, as DNA: TGTGCCAGCAGCTTAACCCGGACTAGCGGGTGGCGCAATGAGCAGTTCTTC.

This clonotype has only a few counts. V and J are TRBV28 and TRBJ2-7; D gene uncertain. The CDR3 is 14 amino acids. Trimming shortened V by 4 bases and J by 5 bases, and 15 bases separated the two germline ends. The V gene's germline CDR1 is MDHEN and CDR2 SYDVKM. The CDR3 protein is CASSSSLDSDEQYF. The CDR3 DNA sequence: TGTGCCAGCAGTTCCTCGCTCGATTCTGACGAGCAGTACTTC.

This sequence joins TRBV12-3 or TRBV12-4 and TRBJ1-2; weak D call: TRBD1 (5 bases). Trimming pared 5 bases from V and 7 bases from J, leaving 23 bases between. The CDR3 spans 16 residues. CDR3 sequence (DNA): TGTGCCAGCAGTGCCCCCACTCGCTCAGGGAGTTTTGGCTACACCTTC. It is translated as CASSAPTRSGSFGYTF.

This clonotype was seen only a few times. V and J are TRBV4-3 and TRBJ2-1; D may be TRBD2 (5 bases). This CDR3 has 16 residues. V was clipped by 2 bases and J by 6 bases, with 17 bases between them. Germline V gene lookup returns CDR1 LGHNA and CDR2 YSLEER. CDR3 amino acids: CASSQTPGLAGNEQFF. As DNA, the CDR3 is TGCGCCAGCAGCCAAACCCCCGGGCTAGCCGGCAATGAGCAGTTCTTC.

This clonotype was found a few times. The chain couples TRBV10-3 to TRBJ2-1, with 9 positions matching TRBD2. V shed 6 bases and J 3 bases; nucleotides not matched to a gene: 9. The CDR3 loop spans 16 amino acids. The germline V gene encodes CDR1 ENHRY and CDR2 SYGVKD. The chain's CDR3 is CAISDIAGVGYNEQFF. Written as DNA, the CDR3 is TGTGCCATCAGCGACATAGCGGGAGTGGGCTACAATGAGCAGTTCTTC.

This clonotype was observed a few times. The rearrangement links TRBV9 to TRBJ2-1, with TRBD2 as a possible D gene (6 bases). Germline V gene data show CDR1 as SGDLS and CDR2 as YYNGEE. The CDR3 runs 13 residues. The V end lost 0 bases, the J end lost 13 bases, and 14 bases lay between the germline ends. CDR3 sequence: CASSVDPTGVQFF. The CDR3 nucleotides read TGTGCCAGCAGCGTAGATCCCACGGGGGTTCAGTTCTTC.

In this sample, this clonotype turned up many times. The chain couples TRBV20-1 to TRBJ2-3, with TRBD2 identical over 7 bases. The trim removed 6 bases at V and 0 bases at J, leaving 9 bases unmatched. This CDR3 has 15 residues. Germline-derived CDR1 and CDR2 are DFQATT and SNEGSKA (reference sequence). The CDR3 loop is CSATLREWSTDTQYF. CDR3 in DNA: TGCAGTGCGACTCTGCGGGAGTGGAGCACAGATACGCAGTATTTT.